The entry below describes one T cell receptor beta chain. No cognate antigen has been identified for it. It has no much larger one-base neighbor in the sample; base qualities were not kept. The data stem from a study of blood T cell repertoires in COVID-19 (dated by TCRdb to the early 2020s). For the wider study: The collaborator samples originated in the United States, Italy and Spain and spanned the acute and convalescent phases of COVID-19. The material from the prospective study consisted of cDNA or gDNA derived from T cells, B-cell-depleted T cells, or PBMCs. Deeply sampled blood TCRbeta repertoires from subjects exposed to, actively infected with, or recovered from COVID-19 were included in the dataset. A freely available public database, intended as a resource for researchers studying the immune response to SARS-CoV-2, is where the repertoires were released. Samples were obtained from the ongoing ImmuneRACE study (first 160 participants) and from 1,200 or so subjects provided by 6 global collaborators. A de-identified subject ID, COVID-19 status, age in years and sex were almost always included in the sample metadata. HLA class I and class II types, where available, came from metadata supplied by the sample provider rather than from assay-based typing. Points the paper makes about the study in general: The quantity of clinical and demographic metadata differed by source and by participant and was supplied without curation.

The immunoSEQ Assay, a bias-controlled multiplex PCR, was used to amplify TCRbeta CDR3 regions from genomic DNA. On the authors' methods: Within the assay, amplification of reference gene primers was used to estimate how many nucleated cells each sample contained. To quantify the absolute abundance of each unique TCRbeta CDR3 rearrangement, sequence reads were collapsed and filtered. Productive Simpson clonality was computed per sample as the square root of Simpson's diversity index over productive rearrangements. Held by TCRdb, this immuneACCESS table contains in-frame sequences only and omits some clones. Under half of the omission traces to an unresolved V gene where checked; the cause of the rest is unknown. V and J calls plus clone size are reproduced from that table; the DNA served to infer D and trimming. Across this sample there are roughly 60,000 clones, with 80% to 90% seen only once. Roughly 3.4% of the sample belongs to the ten largest clones.

One collaborating source in Seattle enrolled patients while the patients were actively infected and followed the patients over time throughout the course of disease. Each collaborating institution followed its own protocols to collect whole blood in K2EDTA tubes. For TCRbeta analysis, collaborators shipped samples in one of three forms: frozen whole blood, isolated PBMCs, or DNA extracted from either of those sample types. At the junction V is shortened by 2 bases and J by 4 bases, with 18 bases in between. Based on the germline V gene, the CDR1 and CDR2 sequences are KGHDR and SFDVKD. The CDR3 measures 17 amino acids from cysteine to phenylalanine. Only the CDR3 part of the read is kept: 51 bases, read in frame from the first base.

The sequence was obtained from a man aged 40-50 years with COVID-19, enrolled during active disease. The sequence links TRBV24-1 to TRBJ2-3, and perhaps TRBD2 as D gene, on 6 matching bases. Sequencing used peripheral blood. In nucleotide form, the sequence is TGTGCCACCAGTGATTCACGCGGCGGGGAGCGGTCAGATACGCAGTATTTT. Its product reads: CATSDSRGGERSDTQYF.